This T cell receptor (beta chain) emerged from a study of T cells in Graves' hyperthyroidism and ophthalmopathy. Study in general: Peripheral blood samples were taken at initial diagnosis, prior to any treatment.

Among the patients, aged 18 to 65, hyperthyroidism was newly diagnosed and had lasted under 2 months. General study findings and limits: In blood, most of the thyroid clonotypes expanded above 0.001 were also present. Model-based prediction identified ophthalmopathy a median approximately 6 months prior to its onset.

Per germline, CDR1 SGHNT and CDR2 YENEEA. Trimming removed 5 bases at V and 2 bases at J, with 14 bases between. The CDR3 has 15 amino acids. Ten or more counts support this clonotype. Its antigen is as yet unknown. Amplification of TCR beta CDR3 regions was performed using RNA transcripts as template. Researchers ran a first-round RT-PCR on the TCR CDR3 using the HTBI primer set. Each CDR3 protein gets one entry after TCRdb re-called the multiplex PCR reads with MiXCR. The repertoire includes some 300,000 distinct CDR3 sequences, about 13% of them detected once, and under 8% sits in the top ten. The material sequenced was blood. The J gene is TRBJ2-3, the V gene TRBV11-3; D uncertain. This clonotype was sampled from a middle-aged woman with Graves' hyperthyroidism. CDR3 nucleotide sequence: TGTGCCAGCAGCCCCTCGTGGGCTTCCACAGATACGCAGTATTTT. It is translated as CASSPSWASTDTQYF.